This is a list of T cell receptor beta chains from one sample in a study of T-cell reconstitution after alpha-beta-depleted transplantation in children. From the PCR reads, TCRdb called clonotypes with MiXCR, one entry per CDR3 protein. The sample has about 980,000 distinct CDR3 sequences; around 30% are singletons. The sample consisted of PBMCs, mostly from graft donor cells, taken 360 days after TCRalphabeta/CD19-depleted stem cell transplant. These TCRs come from a boy in the first two years of life who had a stem cell transplant for SCID, so the T cells may come from the graft donor. CDR3s include the opening cysteine and the closing phenylalanine or tryptophan. The D gene is left open where the match is weak. Size values are once, few and many counts, or a class for expanded clones, and some rows have none.

TRBV20-1,-,TRBD2,14,TRBJ2-1,CSASLAGGPNEQFF
TRBV6-2/TRBV6-3,-,TRBD1,17,TRBJ2-7,CASNHGQGRPSSYEQYF
TRBV20-1,-,-,12,TRBJ2-3,CSATSEGDTQYF
TRBV9,-,-,16,TRBJ2-2,CASSVEGRWNTGELFF
TRBV24-1,-,TRBD1,17,TRBJ2-1,CATSDPRDRGSYNEQFF
TRBV24-1,-,TRBD1,17,TRBJ2-1,CATSEGRGPHSYNEQFF
TRBV20-1,-,-,14,TRBJ2-3,CSAEERAGTDTQYF
TRBV4-2,once,-,16,TRBJ1-2,CASSQDRGRGPGGYTF
TRBV7-8,-,TRBD1,18,TRBJ2-7,CASSLVGQGVGGSYEQYF
TRBV4-1,-,-,17,TRBJ1-1,CASSQQIRVAVDTEAFF
TRBV15,few,-,14,TRBJ2-5,CATSIDRNQETQYF
TRBV6-1,few,TRBD1,13,TRBJ1-2,CASTRQGHYGYTF
TRBV7-3,-,TRBD1,13,TRBJ1-1,CASTQGGATEAFF
TRBV10-3,few,TRBD1,16,TRBJ1-5,CAISESRGTGGQPQHF
TRBV7-2,few,-,22,TRBJ2-3,CASSLPPKPPRTGEGDTDTQYF
TRBV7-8,-,-,17,TRBJ2-6,CASSLIGLSSGANVLTF
TRBV29-1,-,TRBD1,17,TRBJ2-6,CSVSRDRVTSGANVLTF
TRBV20-1,few,-,15,TRBJ1-1,CSASRQIIMNTEAFF
TRBV3-1,few,TRBD2,14,TRBJ2-7,CASSPGLAGGEQYF